A single sample gave rise to the 9 T cell receptor beta chains below, sequenced in a study of post-analysis software for immune sequencing data. Their target antigens are unknown. General study points: TRBV segments more frequent in patients than in controls numbered several and included TRBV5-6, TRBV5-1 and TRBV20-1.

Tagging with unique molecular identifiers was a feature of the TCR beta cDNA libraries. A single record per CDR3 protein comes from TCRdb applying MiXCR to the PCR reads. The table has 750,000 to 900,000 distinct CDR3 sequences, approximately 44% seen once. The material sequenced was blood. The receptors derive from a girl aged 10 to 17 with multiple sclerosis.

This clonotype was counted a single time. The chain couples TRBV24-1 to TRBJ2-2; the D is unclear. Trimming cost V 1 base and J 7 bases, with 6 bases left between them. Germline loops: CDR1 KGHDR, CDR2 SFDVKD. The CDR3 spans 13 residues. The CDR3 DNA is TGTGCCACCAGTGATTTCACAGACGGGGAGCTGTTTTTT. This encodes CATSDFTDGELFF.

This clonotype was found a few times. The V call is TRBV5-1, the J call TRBJ2-1; TRBD2 agrees at 8 bases. With 0 bases clipped from V and 6 bases from J, the junction kept 11 bases outside the gene matches. In germline, CDR1 is SGHRS, CDR2 YFSETQ. The CDR3 runs to 17 residues. The CDR3 here is CASSLAVAGGFLNEQFF. The CDR3 DNA reads as TGCGCCAGCAGCTTGGCCGTGGCGGGGGGCTTCCTCAATGAGCAGTTCTTC.

The chain carries TRBV10-3 and TRBJ2-7; 9 positions match TRBD1. Per germline, CDR1 ENHRY and CDR2 SYGVKD. With V trimmed by 6 bases and J by 5 bases, 11 bases remained unmatched. CDR3 length: 15 residues. The CDR3 region is CAIRPPDRGSDEQYF. CDR3 bases: TGTGCCATCAGGCCCCCGGACAGGGGAAGCGACGAGCAGTACTTC.

This sequence joins TRBV7-9 and TRBJ2-3; 13 nucleotides line up with TRBD2. V was clipped by 5 bases and J by 8 bases; unmatched bases: 10. Germline CDR1 and CDR2: SEHNR and FQNEAQ (reference sequence). This CDR3 has 16 amino acids. CDR3 DNA sequence: TGTGCCAGCAGCGACACTAGCGGGAGGGCCCCTAGTACGCAGTATTTT. This sequence encodes CASSDTSGRAPSTQYF. The entire variable domain, with the rest obtained from reference TRBV7-9 and TRBJ2-3, is as follows: DTGVSQNPRHKITKRGQNVTFRCDPISEHNRLYWYRQTLGQGPEFLTYFQNEAQLEKSRLLSDRFSAERPKGSFSTLEIQRTEQGDSAMYLCASSDTSGRAPSTQYFGPGTRLTVL.

The sample holds a few counts of this clonotype. The V gene is TRBV5-1, the J gene TRBJ1-2, with D possibly being TRBD1 (6 bases). Between the trimmed V and J ends, which lost 0 bases and 7 bases, there was a span of 19 bases. CDR3 length: 16 amino acids. CDR1 is SGHRS and CDR2 is YFSETQ in the germline V gene. CDR3 sequence: CASSLAQGQGSGGYTF. CDR3 coding DNA: TGCGCCAGCAGCTTGGCCCAGGGGCAGGGGAGCGGTGGCTACACCTTC.

This clonotype has a handful of counts. The CDR3 sequence: CATSYTGGGQPQHF. The CDR3 DNA is TGTGCCACCAGTTATACGGGGGGCGGTCAGCCCCAGCATTTT. The chain has TRBV24-1 and TRBJ1-5; a possible D gene is TRBD1 (6 bases). Trimming stripped 6 bases from V and 6 bases from J, with 14 bases between. This CDR3 is 14 amino acids long. Germline-derived CDR1 and CDR2 are KGHDR and SFDVKD.

This clonotype occurred a few times. J is TRBJ2-6 and V is TRBV15; a possible D gene is TRBD1 (5 bases). The CDR3 is 18 residues long. Germline loops: CDR1 LNHNV, CDR2 YYDKDF (reference sequence). V was trimmed by 0 bases and J by 3 bases, leaving 15 bases between them. In DNA, the CDR3 is TGTGCCACCAGCAGAGATTACCAGGGAAAAGGTGGGGCCAACGTCCTGACTTTC. This encodes CATSRDYQGKGGANVLTF.

V and J are TRBV5-6 and TRBJ1-1; D ambiguous. V was cut by 4 bases and J by 8 bases, with 15 bases left in between. The germline V gene encodes CDR1 SGHDT and CDR2 YYEEEE. This CDR3 has 13 amino acids. The CDR3 bases are TGTGCCAGCAGCCCGGGTACGGCCGCCGAAGCTTTCTTT. This translates into CASSPGTAAEAFF. The full variable domain, rest sourced from reference TRBV5-6 and TRBJ1-1, is DAGVTQSPTHLIKTRGQQVTLRCSPKSGHDTVSWYQQALGQGPQFIFQYYEEEERQRGNFPDRFSGHQFPNYSSELNVNALLLGDSALYLCASSPGTAAEAFFGQGTRLTVV.

This clonotype came up a few times. This rearrangement joins TRBV15 to TRBJ2-1, with TRBD1 matching 8 bases. V lost 4 bases and J lost 8; bases outside the gene matches: 7. Germline-derived CDR1 and CDR2 are LNHNV and YYDKDF (reference sequence). The CDR3 is 14 amino acids. The chain's CDR3 is CATSIRQGAYEQFF. The CDR3 DNA sequence: TGTGCCACCAGCATTCGTCAGGGGGCATATGAGCAGTTCTTC.